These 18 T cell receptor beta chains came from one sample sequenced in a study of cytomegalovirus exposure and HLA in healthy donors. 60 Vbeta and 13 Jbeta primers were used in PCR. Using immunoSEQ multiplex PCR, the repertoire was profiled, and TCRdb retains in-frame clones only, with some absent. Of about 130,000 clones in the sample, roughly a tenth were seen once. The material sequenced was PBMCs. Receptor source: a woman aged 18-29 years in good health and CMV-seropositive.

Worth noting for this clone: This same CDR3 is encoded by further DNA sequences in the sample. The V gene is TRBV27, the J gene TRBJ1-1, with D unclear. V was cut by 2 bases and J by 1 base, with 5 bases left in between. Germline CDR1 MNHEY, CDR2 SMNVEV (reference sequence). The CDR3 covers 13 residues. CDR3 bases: TGTGCCAGCAGTTTAGCAGGGAACACTGAAGCTTTCTTT. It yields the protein CASSLAGNTEAFF.

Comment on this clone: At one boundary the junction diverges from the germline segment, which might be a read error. The CDR3 DNA sequence: TGTGCCAGTAGTAACCAGTGGAGCCAAGGGACCCAGTACTTC. This translates into CASSNQWSQGTQYF. The rearrangement uses TRBV19 and TRBJ2-5; D not certain. The CDR3 sequence is 14 residues long. From germline, CDR1 is LNHDA and CDR2 SQIVND (reference sequence).

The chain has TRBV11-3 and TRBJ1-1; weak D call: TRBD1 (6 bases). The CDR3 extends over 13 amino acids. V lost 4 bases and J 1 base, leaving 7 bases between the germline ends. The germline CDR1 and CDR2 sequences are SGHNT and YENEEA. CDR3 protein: CASSSRGNTEAFF. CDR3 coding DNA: TGTGCCAGCAGCTCCAGGGGGAACACTGAAGCTTTCTTT.

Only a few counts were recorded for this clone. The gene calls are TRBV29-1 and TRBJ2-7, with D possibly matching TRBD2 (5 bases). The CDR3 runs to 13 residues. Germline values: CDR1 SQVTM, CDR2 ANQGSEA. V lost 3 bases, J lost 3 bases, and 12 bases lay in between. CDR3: CSVESRGNYEQYF. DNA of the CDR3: TGCAGCGTTGAGAGTCGGGGAAACTACGAGCAGTACTTC.

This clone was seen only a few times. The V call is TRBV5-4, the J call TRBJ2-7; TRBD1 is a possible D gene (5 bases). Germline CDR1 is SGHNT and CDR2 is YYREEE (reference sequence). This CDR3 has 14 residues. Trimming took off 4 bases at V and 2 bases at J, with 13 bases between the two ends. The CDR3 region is CASSTGGAPYEQYF. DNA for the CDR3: TGTGCCAGCAGCACCGGTGGGGCCCCCTACGAGCAGTACTTC. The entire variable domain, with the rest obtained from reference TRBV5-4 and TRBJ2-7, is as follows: ETGVTQSPTHLIKTRGQQVTLRCSSQSGHNTVSWYQQALGQGPQFIFQYYREEENGRGNFPPRFSGLQFPNYSSELNVNALELDDSALYLCASSTGGAPYEQYFGPGTRLTVT.

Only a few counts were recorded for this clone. The CDR3 DNA follows: TGTGCCAGCAGCCAACGCAGCGGGAGATTCTACAATGAGCAGTTCTTC. It yields the protein CASSQRSGRFYNEQFF. This chain links TRBV11-2 with TRBJ2-1; 8 nucleotides agree with TRBD2. This CDR3 spans 16 amino acids. J lost 3 bases, V lost 5 bases, and 9 bases had no gene match. CDR1 is SGHAT, CDR2 FQNNGV, per germline.

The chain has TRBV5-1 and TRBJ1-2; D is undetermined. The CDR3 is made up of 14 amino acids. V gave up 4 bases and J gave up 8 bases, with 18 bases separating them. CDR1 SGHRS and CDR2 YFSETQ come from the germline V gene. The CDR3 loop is CASSPEAQSGGYTF. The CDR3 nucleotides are TGCGCCAGCAGCCCGGAGGCCCAGTCTGGCGGCTACACCTTC.

The CDR3 reads CASDPAGLGNTIYF. CDR3 sequence (DNA): TGTGCCAGTGACCCCGCAGGGCTTGGAAACACCATATATTTT. This sequence joins TRBV19 and TRBJ1-3; TRBD1 is a possible D gene (5 bases). CDR1 LNHDA and CDR2 SQIVND come from the germline V gene (reference sequence). V lost 8 bases and J lost 3, with 14 bases in between. This CDR3 has 14 residues.

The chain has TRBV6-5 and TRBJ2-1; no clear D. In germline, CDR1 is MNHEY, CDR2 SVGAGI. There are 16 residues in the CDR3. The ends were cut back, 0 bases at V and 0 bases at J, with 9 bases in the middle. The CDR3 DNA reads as TGTGCCAGCAGTTACTCGAGGCCTAGCTCCTACAATGAGCAGTTCTTC. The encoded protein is CASSYSRPSSYNEQFF.

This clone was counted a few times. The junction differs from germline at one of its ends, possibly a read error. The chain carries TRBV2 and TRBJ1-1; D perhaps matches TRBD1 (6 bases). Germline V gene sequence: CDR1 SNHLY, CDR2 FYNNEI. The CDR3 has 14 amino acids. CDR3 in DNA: TGTGCCAGCATGAAGACAGGATTGAATACTGAAGCTTTCTTT. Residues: CASMKTGLNTEAFF.

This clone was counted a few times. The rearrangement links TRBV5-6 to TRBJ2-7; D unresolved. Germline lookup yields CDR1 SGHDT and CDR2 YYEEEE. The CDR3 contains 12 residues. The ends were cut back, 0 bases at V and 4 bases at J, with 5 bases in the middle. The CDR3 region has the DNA TGTGCCAGCAGCTTGGAGACTTACGAGCAGTACTTC. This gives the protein CASSLETYEQYF.

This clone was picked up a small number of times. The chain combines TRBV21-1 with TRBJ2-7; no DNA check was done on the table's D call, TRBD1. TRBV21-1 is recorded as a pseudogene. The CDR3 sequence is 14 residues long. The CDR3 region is CASRRDRPCSEQYF. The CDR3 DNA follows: TGTGCCAGCAGGAGGGACAGGCCATGTAGCGAGCAGTACTTC.

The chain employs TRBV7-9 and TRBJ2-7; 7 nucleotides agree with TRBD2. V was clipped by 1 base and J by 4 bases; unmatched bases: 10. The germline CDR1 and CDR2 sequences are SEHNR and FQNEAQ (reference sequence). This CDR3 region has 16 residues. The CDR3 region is CASSLGLAGAVYEQYF. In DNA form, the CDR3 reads TGTGCCAGCAGCTTAGGTCTGGCGGGAGCCGTTTACGAGCAGTACTTC.

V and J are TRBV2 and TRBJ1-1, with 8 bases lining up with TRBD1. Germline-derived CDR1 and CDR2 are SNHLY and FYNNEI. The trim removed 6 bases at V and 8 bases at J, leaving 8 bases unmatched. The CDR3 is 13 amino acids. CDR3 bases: TGTGCCAGCAGCGCGGCCGGGACAGGAGAAGCTTTCTTT. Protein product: CASSAAGTGEAFF.

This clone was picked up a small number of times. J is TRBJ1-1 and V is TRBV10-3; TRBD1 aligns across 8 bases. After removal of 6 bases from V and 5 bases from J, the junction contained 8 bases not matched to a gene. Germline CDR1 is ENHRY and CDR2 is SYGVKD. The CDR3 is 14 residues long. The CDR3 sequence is CAISSQGAGTEAFF. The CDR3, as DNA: TGTGCCATCAGCTCCCAGGGGGCGGGTACTGAAGCTTTCTTT.

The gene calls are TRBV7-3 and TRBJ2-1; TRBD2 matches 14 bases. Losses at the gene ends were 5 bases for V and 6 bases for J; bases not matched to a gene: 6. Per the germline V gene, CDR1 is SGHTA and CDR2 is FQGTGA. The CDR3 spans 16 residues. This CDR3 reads CASSPRTSGRSNEQFF. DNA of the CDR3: TGTGCCAGCAGCCCCCGGACTAGCGGGAGGTCCAATGAGCAGTTCTTC.

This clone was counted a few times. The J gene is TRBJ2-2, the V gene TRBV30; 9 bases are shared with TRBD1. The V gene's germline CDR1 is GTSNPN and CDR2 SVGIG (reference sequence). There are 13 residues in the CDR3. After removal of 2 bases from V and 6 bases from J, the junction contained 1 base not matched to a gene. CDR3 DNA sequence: TGTGCCTGGAGTAGGACAGGGGCCGGGGAGCTGTTTTTT. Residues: CAWSRTGAGELFF.

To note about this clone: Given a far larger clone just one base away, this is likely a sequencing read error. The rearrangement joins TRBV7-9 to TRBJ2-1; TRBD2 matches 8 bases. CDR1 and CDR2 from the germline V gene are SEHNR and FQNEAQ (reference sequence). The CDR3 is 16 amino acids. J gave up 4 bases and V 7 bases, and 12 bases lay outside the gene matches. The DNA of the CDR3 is TGTGCCAGCACCGACGCGGGGGGACTAACTTACAATGAGCAGTTCTTC. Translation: CASTDAGGLTYNEQFF.